The rows below give T cell receptor beta chains drawn from one sample of a study of OX40 agonist ivuxolimab in advanced cancers. TCRdb's copy holds only in-frame clones and misses some; the assay was immunoSEQ multiplex PCR. Among tens of thousands of clones, around nine tenths were seen once, and the ten largest hold approximately 0.61%. The sample consisted of CD4+ or CD8+ T cells sorted from blood, taken in a trial of the OX40 agonist ivuxolimab. The receptors were gathered from an adult with an advanced solid tumor such as melanoma, head and neck, liver or kidney cancer. Both conserved end residues are part of each CDR3. Fields, in order: V gene, CDR3 length, J gene, clone size, D gene, CDR3 protein, CDR3 DNA. D genes are given only for firm matches. Where a row states a size, it is once, few, many or the class of an expanded clone; other rows omit it.

V: TRBV28; length: 10; J: TRBJ2-7; size: -; D: -; CDR3: CASSGNEQYF; DNA: TGTGCCAGCTCAGGGAACGAGCAGTACTTC
V: TRBV25-1; length: 13; J: TRBJ1-1; size: once; D: TRBD1; CDR3: CASNTGGGTEAFF; DNA: TGTGCCAGCAATACAGGGGGAGGGACTGAAGCTTTCTTT
V: TRBV9; length: 12; J: TRBJ1-2; size: -; D: TRBD1; CDR3: CASSQTGYGYTF; DNA: TGTGCCAGCAGCCAGACAGGGTATGGCTACACCTTC
V: TRBV5-1; length: 17; J: TRBJ2-3; size: -; D: TRBD1; CDR3: CASSPDLDRASTDTQYF; DNA: TGCGCCAGCAGCCCCGACCTGGACAGGGCATCCACAGATACGCAGTATTTT
V: TRBV13; length: 11; J: TRBJ2-5; size: -; D: -; CDR3: CASSYRETQYF; DNA: TGTGCCAGCAGCTACCGGGAGACCCAGTACTTC
V: TRBV28; length: 16; J: TRBJ2-1; size: -; D: TRBD2; CDR3: CASYGRVSGRTNEQFF; DNA: TGTGCCAGCTATGGCCGTGTTAGCGGGAGAACTAATGAGCAGTTCTTC
V: TRBV10-2; length: 16; J: TRBJ1-4; size: -; D: TRBD1; CDR3: CASRAAQGAANEKLFF; DNA: TGCGCCAGCAGAGCAGCCCAGGGGGCGGCTAATGAAAAACTGTTTTTT
V: TRBV5-1; length: 16; J: TRBJ2-1; size: -; D: TRBD2; CDR3: CASSLRGTSEYNEQFF; DNA: TGCGCCAGCAGCTTGCGAGGGACTAGCGAATACAATGAGCAGTTCTTC
V: TRBV7-7; length: 12; J: TRBJ2-5; size: -; D: -; CDR3: CASSLLGEAQYF; DNA: TGTGCTAGCAGCTTATTGGGAGAGGCCCAGTACTTC
V: TRBV6-6; length: 16; J: TRBJ1-5; size: once; D: -; CDR3: CATTGRVAAVNQPQHF; DNA: TGTGCCACCACCGGTAGGGTGGCAGCGGTCAATCAGCCCCAGCATTTT
V: TRBV29-1; length: 13; J: TRBJ2-3; size: -; D: TRBD1; CDR3: CSVQGAGTDTQYF; DNA: TGCAGCGTTCAGGGGGCTGGGACAGATACGCAGTATTTT
V: TRBV29-1; length: 16; J: TRBJ2-5; size: once; D: -; CDR3: CSVVGGPLKSQETQYF; DNA: TGCAGCGTTGTGGGGGGCCCCCTCAAAAGCCAAGAGACCCAGTACTTC
V: TRBV5-4; length: 18; J: TRBJ2-2; size: -; D: TRBD2; CDR3: CASRDGSGRALNTGELFF; DNA: TGTGCCAGCAGGGACGGAAGCGGGAGGGCCCTGAACACCGGGGAGCTGTTTTTT
V: TRBV11-2; length: 18; J: TRBJ1-4; size: -; D: -; CDR3: CASSPQADSFATNEKLFF; DNA: TGTGCCAGCAGCCCCCAGGCCGACAGTTTTGCAACTAATGAAAAACTGTTTTTT
V: TRBV28; length: 18; J: TRBJ2-3; size: -; D: TRBD1; CDR3: CASSLVWVQGERTDTQYF; DNA: TGTGCCAGCAGTTTGGTTTGGGTACAGGGGGAGCGCACAGATACGCAGTATTTT
V: TRBV27; length: 12; J: TRBJ2-2; size: -; D: -; CDR3: CASHPGAGELFF; DNA: TGTGCCAGCCACCCGGGGGCCGGGGAGCTGTTTTTT
V: TRBV18; length: 15; J: TRBJ1-1; size: -; D: -; CDR3: CASSPRSGENTEAFF; DNA: TGTGCCAGCTCACCACGATCAGGGGAGAACACTGAAGCTTTCTTT
V: TRBV18; length: 15; J: TRBJ2-7; size: once; D: -; CDR3: CASSPGAGVSYEQYF; DNA: TGTGCCAGCTCACCGGGGGCAGGAGTCTCCTACGAGCAGTACTTC
V: TRBV6-5; length: 14; J: TRBJ2-5; size: -; D: TRBD2; CDR3: CASSYAGRVETQYF; DNA: TGTGCCAGCAGTTACGCAGGGAGGGTAGAGACCCAGTACTTC
V: TRBV29-1; length: 16; J: TRBJ2-2; size: -; D: TRBD1; CDR3: CSVRTGDLPNTGELFF; DNA: TGCAGCGTTCGGACAGGGGACTTACCGAACACCGGGGAGCTGTTTTTT
V: TRBV19; length: 16; J: TRBJ2-5; size: -; D: TRBD2; CDR3: CASSVGLAVTGETQYF; DNA: TGTGCCAGTAGTGTCGGACTAGCGGTGACCGGAGAGACCCAGTACTTC
V: TRBV7-9; length: 16; J: TRBJ1-4; size: -; D: -; CDR3: CASSLGDGTLYEKLFF; DNA: TGTGCCAGCAGCTTGGGGGACGGAACCTTATATGAAAAACTGTTTTTT
V: TRBV7-9; length: 14; J: TRBJ2-4; size: -; D: -; CDR3: CASSLTRTKNIQYF; DNA: TGTGCCAGCAGCCTTACAAGAACCAAAAACATTCAGTACTTC
V: TRBV10-3; length: 13; J: TRBJ2-3; size: -; D: -; CDR3: CAISVSRSDTQYF; DNA: TGTGCCATCAGTGTGAGTAGATCAGATACGCAGTATTTT
V: TRBV7-9; length: 16; J: TRBJ2-7; size: few; D: TRBD2; CDR3: CASSLSQTSALMEQYF; DNA: TGTGCCAGCAGCTTATCCCAGACTAGCGCACTAATGGAGCAGTACTTC
V: TRBV5-1; length: 15; J: TRBJ1-5; size: -; D: -; CDR3: CASSLEGTSNQPQHF; DNA: TGCGCCAGCAGCTTGGAAGGGACGAGCAATCAGCCCCAGCATTTT
V: TRBV5-4; length: 12; J: TRBJ2-5; size: -; D: -; CDR3: CASSLGMTTQYF; DNA: TGTGCCAGCAGCCTAGGGATGACGACCCAGTACTTC
V: TRBV9; length: 20; J: TRBJ2-1; size: -; D: TRBD2; CDR3: CASSPRHGLAGSGAYNEQFF; DNA: TGTGCCAGCAGCCCGCGACATGGACTAGCGGGAAGTGGGGCCTACAATGAGCAGTTCTTC
V: TRBV5-4; length: 15; J: TRBJ1-3; size: -; D: -; CDR3: CASSSGQFSGNTIYF; DNA: TGTGCCAGCAGCTCAGGACAGTTCTCTGGAAACACCATATATTTT
V: TRBV5-5; length: 13; J: TRBJ2-7; size: -; D: -; CDR3: CASSWGERWEQYF; DNA: TGTGCCAGCAGCTGGGGGGAAAGGTGGGAGCAGTACTTC
V: TRBV2; length: 15; J: TRBJ1-2; size: -; D: -; CDR3: CASSLDGHLNYGYTF; DNA: TGTGCCAGCAGCCTTGACGGACACCTAAACTATGGCTACACCTTC
V: TRBV4-1; length: 15; J: TRBJ1-5; size: -; D: TRBD1; CDR3: CASSQDWTGRQPQHF; DNA: TGCGCCAGCAGCCAAGACTGGACAGGGCGTCAGCCCCAGCATTTT
V: TRBV5-1; length: 12; J: TRBJ2-3; size: few; D: -; CDR3: CASSYPTDTQYF; DNA: TGCGCCAGCAGCTACCCCACAGATACGCAGTATTTT
V: TRBV5-1; length: 14; J: TRBJ2-3; size: -; D: TRBD2; CDR3: CASSLSGRPDTQYF; DNA: TGCGCCAGCAGCTTGAGCGGGAGGCCGGATACGCAGTATTTT
V: TRBV7-6; length: 16; J: TRBJ2-7; size: once; D: -; CDR3: CASSLAGGGSSYEQYF; DNA: TGTGCCAGCAGCTTAGCGGGGGGCGGGAGCTCCTACGAGCAGTACTTC
V: TRBV2; length: 14; J: TRBJ1-5; size: -; D: -; CDR3: CASSGGQSNQPQHF; DNA: TGTGCCAGCAGTGGGGGGCAGAGCAATCAGCCCCAGCATTTT
V: TRBV4-1; length: 16; J: TRBJ1-2; size: -; D: -; CDR3: CASSQDWGGANYGYTF; DNA: TGCGCCAGCAGCCAAGATTGGGGCGGAGCTAACTATGGCTACACCTTC
V: TRBV11-2; length: 15; J: TRBJ2-7; size: -; D: TRBD2; CDR3: CASSLDWTSRYEQYF; DNA: TGTGCCAGCAGCTTAGACTGGACTAGTCGTTACGAGCAGTACTTC
V: TRBV30; length: 14; J: TRBJ2-2; size: -; D: TRBD2; CDR3: CAGAGLAYTGELFF; DNA: TGTGCGGGTGCGGGACTAGCTTATACCGGGGAGCTGTTCTTT
V: TRBV7-6; length: 16; J: TRBJ2-5; size: -; D: TRBD2; CDR3: CASSALGAAGDRTQYF; DNA: TGTGCCAGCAGCGCCCTCGGTGCAGCGGGAGACAGGACCCAGTACTTC
V: TRBV7-9; length: 16; J: TRBJ2-7; size: -; D: TRBD1; CDR3: CASSPTGQGASYEQYF; DNA: TGTGCCAGCAGCCCTACGGGACAGGGGGCCTCCTACGAGCAGTACTTC
V: TRBV5-4; length: 17; J: TRBJ2-3; size: once; D: TRBD2; CDR3: CASSPPGTSGRTDTQYF; DNA: TGTGCCAGCAGCCCCCCCGGGACTAGCGGGAGGACAGATACGCAGTATTTT
V: TRBV19; length: 14; J: TRBJ2-3; size: -; D: -; CDR3: CASSRDTSTDTQYF; DNA: TGTGCCAGTAGCCGGGACACCAGCACAGATACGCAGTATTTT
V: TRBV7-2; length: 14; J: TRBJ1-1; size: -; D: -; CDR3: CASSLAQGTTEAFF; DNA: TGTGCCAGCAGCTTAGCACAGGGCACCACTGAAGCTTTCTTT
V: TRBV11-2; length: 16; J: TRBJ2-7; size: few; D: TRBD1; CDR3: CASSLVFGQGAGEQYF; DNA: TGTGCCAGCAGCTTAGTTTTTGGTCAGGGGGCTGGAGAGCAGTACTTC
V: TRBV7-9; length: 13; J: TRBJ1-1; size: -; D: -; CDR3: CASSIGQLTEAFF; DNA: TGTGCCAGCAGCATTGGACAGTTAACTGAAGCTTTCTTT
V: TRBV18; length: 14; J: TRBJ2-2; size: -; D: -; CDR3: CASSPRRGTGELFF; DNA: TGTGCCAGCTCACCTCGCAGGGGCACCGGGGAGCTGTTTTTT
V: TRBV7-9; length: 19; J: TRBJ2-6; size: -; D: TRBD1; CDR3: CASSLVGDSLFSGANVLTF; DNA: TGTGCCAGCAGCTTAGTGGGGGACAGTTTATTCTCTGGGGCCAACGTCCTGACTTTC
V: TRBV19; length: 14; J: TRBJ2-3; size: -; D: TRBD2; CDR3: CASSDRGRVDTQYF; DNA: TGTGCCAGTAGTGACCGCGGGAGGGTAGATACGCAGTATTTT
V: TRBV9; length: 14; J: TRBJ2-4; size: -; D: -; CDR3: CASSRSGNKNIQYF; DNA: TGTGCCAGCAGCCGGTCGGGAAACAAAAACATTCAGTACTTC
V: TRBV12-5; length: 11; J: TRBJ2-5; size: -; D: -; CDR3: CASGLGGTQYF; DNA: TGTGCTAGTGGTTTGGGGGGGACCCAGTACTTC
V: TRBV19; length: 14; J: TRBJ2-7; size: -; D: TRBD2; CDR3: CASSVSGSSYEQYF; DNA: TGTGCCAGTAGTGTTAGCGGGAGCTCCTACGAGCAGTACTTC
V: TRBV19; length: 13; J: TRBJ1-4; size: -; D: -; CDR3: CASSLTTNEKLFF; DNA: TGTGCCAGTAGTCTCACAACTAATGAAAAACTGTTTTTT
V: TRBV5-1; length: 14; J: TRBJ2-5; size: -; D: TRBD2; CDR3: CASSLEAGGETQYF; DNA: TGCGCCAGCAGCCTTGAAGCGGGAGGAGAGACCCAGTACTTC
V: TRBV10-1; length: 17; J: TRBJ1-1; size: -; D: -; CDR3: CASSVGVSSSLNTEAFF; DNA: TGCGCCAGCAGTGTTGGGGTGTCCTCCTCACTGAACACTGAAGCTTTCTTT
V: TRBV2; length: 14; J: TRBJ2-1; size: -; D: TRBD2; CDR3: CASGPSGSANEQFF; DNA: TGTGCCAGCGGACCTAGCGGGAGTGCAAATGAGCAGTTCTTC
V: TRBV13; length: 12; J: TRBJ1-5; size: -; D: -; CDR3: CASSPKKGPQHF; DNA: TGTGCCAGCAGCCCCAAGAAGGGGCCCCAGCATTTT
V: TRBV5-1; length: 14; J: TRBJ2-1; size: -; D: -; CDR3: CASSFGAGLNEQFF; DNA: TGCGCCAGCAGCTTTGGGGCAGGGCTGAATGAGCAGTTCTTC
V: TRBV2; length: 13; J: TRBJ1-1; size: -; D: TRBD1; CDR3: CASRTEGASEAFF; DNA: TGTGCCAGCAGGACAGAGGGGGCGTCTGAAGCTTTCTTT